The 15 T cell receptor beta chains listed next were all sequenced from one sample in a study of blood T cell repertoires in COVID-19. Method: immunoSEQ multiplex PCR; TCRdb's copy keeps in-frame clones and lacks some. The sample contains around 300,000 clones, around 86% of which appear only once. Sequenced input: PBMCs or T cells enriched from blood (not recorded which). The origin of the receptors is a young woman who had recovered from COVID-19.

As regards this clone: The junction shows a germline mismatch at one end, possibly a read error. V is TRBV18 and J is TRBJ1-2, with 8 bases lining up with TRBD1. This CDR3 spans 14 amino acids. CDR1 is KGHSH and CDR2 is LQKENI in the germline V gene. The CDR3 here is CASSPVQGARMVYF. The CDR3 nucleotides are TGTGCCAGCTCACCAGTCCAGGGGGCGCGAATGGTATACTTC.

This chain connects TRBV7-6 to TRBJ2-1; no reliable D call. Per germline, CDR1 SGHVS and CDR2 FNYEAQ. The V and J ends lost 5 bases and 0 bases respectively, with 14 bases between them. This CDR3 is 16 amino acids long. CDR3: CASSELDWSSYNEQFF. The CDR3 bases are TGTGCCAGCAGCGAATTAGACTGGAGCTCCTACAATGAGCAGTTCTTC.

J is TRBJ2-1 and V is TRBV27, with 15 positions matching TRBD2. The V gene's germline CDR1 is MNHEY and CDR2 SMNVEV (reference sequence). The CDR3 runs to 18 residues. J was trimmed by 10 bases and V by 3 bases; bases with no gene match: 13. CDR3 bases: TGTGCCAGCAGTTTCACCGATGGACTAGCGGGAGGGAGAGTGGAGCAGTTCTTC. Its translation is CASSFTDGLAGGRVEQFF.

The V gene is TRBV7-9, the J gene TRBJ2-7; D is ambiguous. The CDR3 has 13 amino acids. Germline V gene data show CDR1 as SEHNR and CDR2 as FQNEAQ (reference sequence). V was trimmed by 5 bases and J by 0 bases, leaving 8 bases between them. CDR3 loop: CASSPSLSYEQYF. The DNA of the CDR3 is TGTGCCAGCAGCCCCAGTCTCTCCTACGAGCAGTACTTC. The full variable domain, its missing parts supplied by reference TRBV7-9 and TRBJ2-7, is DTGVSQNPRHKITKRGQNVTFRCDPISEHNRLYWYRQTLGQGPEFLTYFQNEAQLEKSRLLSDRFSAERPKGSFSTLEIQRTEQGDSAMYLCASSPSLSYEQYFGPGTRLTVT.

The gene calls are TRBV19 and TRBJ2-7, with TRBD1 matching 7 bases. With 5 bases clipped from V and 2 bases from J, the junction kept 6 bases outside the gene matches. CDR3 length equals 14 residues. Germline V lookup: CDR1 LNHDA, CDR2 SQIVND (reference sequence). CDR3 nucleotides: TGTGCCAGTAGTTCCCGGGACAGCCCCTACGAGCAGTACTTC. It encodes CASSSRDSPYEQYF.

The chain uses TRBV30 and TRBJ1-4; D perhaps matches TRBD1 (6 bases). Germline-derived CDR1 and CDR2 are GTSNPN and SVGIG (reference sequence). The ends were cut back, 7 bases at V and 8 bases at J, with 17 bases in the middle. This CDR3 is 13 amino acids long. CDR3 region: CASHREGGEKLFF. CDR3 in DNA: TGTGCCTCTCACAGGGAGGGTGGGGAAAAACTGTTTTTT.

This sequence joins TRBV29-1 and TRBJ1-5, with 8 bases aligning to TRBD1. With 6 bases clipped from V and 7 bases from J, the junction kept 5 bases outside the gene matches. Germline-derived CDR1 and CDR2 are SQVTM and ANQGSEA. CDR3 size: 12 residues. The CDR3 DNA is TGCAGCGTGGGGACAGGCGGGCAGCCCCAGCATTTT. Translated, it gives CSVGTGGQPQHF.

This chain links TRBV5-1 with TRBJ1-1, with 7 bases aligning to TRBD1. V lost 3 bases, J lost 1 base, and 15 bases stayed unmatched. The CDR3 has 18 amino acids. The germline CDR1 and CDR2 sequences are SGHRS and YFSETQ. The CDR3 spells CASSYSLDTGAWNTEAFF. CDR3 DNA: TGCGCCAGCAGCTATAGCCTAGACACAGGGGCTTGGAACACTGAAGCTTTCTTT. Full variable domain (rest looked up from reference TRBV5-1 and TRBJ1-1): KAGVTQTPRYLIKTRGQQVTLSCSPISGHRSVSWYQQTPGQGLQFLFEYFSETQRNKGNFPGRFSGRQFSNSRSEMNVSTLELGDSALYLCASSYSLDTGAWNTEAFFGQGTRLTVV.

The V call is TRBV13, the J call TRBJ1-4; tentatively, D is TRBD1 (5 bases). This CDR3 spans 17 amino acids. V dropped 4 bases and J dropped 6 bases, with 21 bases sitting between them. In germline, CDR1 is PRHDT, CDR2 FYEKMQ (reference sequence). CDR3 bases: TGTGCCAGCAGCTCCAGGGCCTCCAGGTTTAGGGATGAAAAACTGTTTTTT. Its protein is CASSSRASRFRDEKLFF. Full variable domain (remainder filled in from reference TRBV13 and TRBJ1-4): AAGVIQSPRHLIKEKRETATLKCYPIPRHDTVYWYQQGPGQDPQFLISFYEKMQSDKGSIPDRFSAQQFSDYHSELNMSSLELGDSALYFCASSSRASRFRDEKLFFGSGTQLSVL.

The J gene is TRBJ2-7, the V gene TRBV7-2; TRBD2 might be the D (5 bases). This CDR3 contains 14 residues. Germline CDR1 and CDR2: SGHTA and FQGNSA. Trimming removed 1 base from V and 1 base from J, with 8 bases in between. CDR3: CASSLVSGSYEQYF. The CDR3, as DNA: TGTGCCAGCAGCTTAGTATCGGGGTCCTACGAGCAGTACTTC.

V is TRBV4-1 and J is TRBJ2-7; 11 nucleotides line up with TRBD1. Looked up from germline, CDR1 is MGHRA and CDR2 is YSYEKL. V was clipped by 5 bases and J by 5 bases; unmatched bases: 2. The CDR3 consists of 13 residues. CDR3 bases: TGCGCCAGCAGCGGGACAGGGGGGAACGAGCAGTACTTC. It is translated as CASSGTGGNEQYF.

The CDR3 spells CSASHYEGTDTQYF. CDR3 in DNA: TGCAGTGCTAGTCACTACGAGGGAACAGATACGCAGTATTTT. V usage is TRBV20-1 and J usage is TRBJ2-3, with a possible D match to TRBD2 (5 bases). Deletions cut 3 bases from V and 3 bases from J, with 13 bases between. Germline CDR1 is DFQATT and CDR2 is SNEGSKA (reference sequence). This CDR3 has 14 residues.

The chain has TRBV30 and TRBJ2-2, with 8 bases matching TRBD2. CDR1 GTSNPN and CDR2 SVGIG come from the germline V gene (reference sequence). Trimming removed 6 bases from V and 6 bases from J; junction bases left unmatched: 6. CDR3 length equals 13 residues. The CDR3: CACPREGPGELFF. The DNA of the CDR3 is TGTGCCTGCCCCCGGGAGGGACCCGGGGAGCTGTTTTTT.

CDR3 sequence: CASSQDRREWSGEKLFF. The DNA of the CDR3 is TGTGCCAGCAGCCAAGATAGAAGGGAGTGGTCTGGGGAAAAACTGTTTTTT. The V and J genes are TRBV4-2 and TRBJ1-4; no clear D gene. CDR1 is LGHNA and CDR2 is YNFKEQ in the germline V gene. Deletions cut 0 bases from V and 8 bases from J, with 19 bases between. The CDR3 sequence is 17 residues long.

V usage is TRBV5-1 and J usage is TRBJ2-5, with TRBD2 identical over 12 bases. V was pared by 0 bases and J by 4 bases, with 1 base of the junction left unmatched. Germline CDR1 is SGHRS and CDR2 is YFSETQ. The CDR3 has 15 amino acids. Here the CDR3 reads CASSLVTSGRETQYF. The CDR3, as DNA: TGCGCCAGCAGCTTGGTGACTAGCGGGAGAGAGACCCAGTACTTC.